The T cell receptor beta chain described here comes from a study of CXCR3-negative and CXCR3-positive naive CD8 T cells. Remarks on this clonotype: No antigen is known for it.

CD45RO-CCR7+CD27+CD95- characterized naive CD8+ T cells. 5' RACE with UMI labels generated the TRB cDNA libraries. Reprocessing the 5' RACE reads, TCRdb reports a single entry for every CDR3 protein and omits DNA. The repertoire table contains some 130,000 distinct CDR3 sequences. Overall study findings and caveats: Memory CD8+ cells showed much lower diversity, while both naive subsets displayed comparably high diversity. Hydrophobicity of TRB CDR3s was greater in CXCR3-positive naive cells than in CXCR3-negative naive cells.

Material: naive CXCR3+ CD8+ T cells from blood. Stated subset: CD45RO-CCR7+CD27+CD95- naive CD8+ T cells expressing CXCR3 (TNR3+). The sequence derives from a human donor in good health. Some clones in this sample may be carry-over from other donors' samples.

The CDR3 spells CASSSTTGPLSTDTQYF. The chain employs TRBV13 and TRBJ2-3; TCRdb calls TRBD1, which cannot be checked without DNA. This CDR3 comprises 17 residues. Germline CDR1 PRHDT, CDR2 FYEKMQ (reference sequence).